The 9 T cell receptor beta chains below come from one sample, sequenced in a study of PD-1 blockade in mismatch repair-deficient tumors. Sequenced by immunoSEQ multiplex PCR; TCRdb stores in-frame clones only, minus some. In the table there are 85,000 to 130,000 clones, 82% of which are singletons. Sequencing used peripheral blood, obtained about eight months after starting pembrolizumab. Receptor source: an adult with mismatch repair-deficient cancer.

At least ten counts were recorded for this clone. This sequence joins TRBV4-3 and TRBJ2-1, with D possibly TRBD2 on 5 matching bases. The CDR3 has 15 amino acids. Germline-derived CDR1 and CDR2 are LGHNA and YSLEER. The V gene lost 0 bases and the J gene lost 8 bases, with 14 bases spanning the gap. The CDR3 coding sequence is TGCGCCAGCAGCCAAGAATCCGAAGCTAGCTATGAGCAGTTCTTC. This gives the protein CASSQESEASYEQFF.

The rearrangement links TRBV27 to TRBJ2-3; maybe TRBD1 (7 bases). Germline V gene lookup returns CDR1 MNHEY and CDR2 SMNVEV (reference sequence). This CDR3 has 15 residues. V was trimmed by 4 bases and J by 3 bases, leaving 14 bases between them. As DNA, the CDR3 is TGTGCCAGCAGTTCCAGGGGGAGGATGACAGATACGCAGTATTTT. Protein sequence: CASSSRGRMTDTQYF.

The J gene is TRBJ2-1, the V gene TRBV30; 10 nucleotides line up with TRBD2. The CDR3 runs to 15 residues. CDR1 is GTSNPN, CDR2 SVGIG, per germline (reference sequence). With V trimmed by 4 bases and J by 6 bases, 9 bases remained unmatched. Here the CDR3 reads CAWKNGASGSNEQFF. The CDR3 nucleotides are TGTGCCTGGAAAAACGGGGCTAGCGGGAGCAATGAGCAGTTCTTC.

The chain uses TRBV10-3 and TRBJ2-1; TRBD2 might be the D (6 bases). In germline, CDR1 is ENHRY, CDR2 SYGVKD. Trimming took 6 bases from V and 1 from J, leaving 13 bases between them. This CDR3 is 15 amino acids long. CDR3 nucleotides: TGTGCCATCAGCGGGGGACCGTTATCCTACAATGAGCAGTTCTTC. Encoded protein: CAISGGPLSYNEQFF.

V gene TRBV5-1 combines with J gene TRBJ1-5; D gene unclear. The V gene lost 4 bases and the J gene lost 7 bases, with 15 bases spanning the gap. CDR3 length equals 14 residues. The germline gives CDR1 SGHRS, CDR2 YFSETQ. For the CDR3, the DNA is TGCGCCAGCAGCGCGGCCGGGCCGGGCCAGCCCCAGCATTTT. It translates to CASSAAGPGQPQHF.

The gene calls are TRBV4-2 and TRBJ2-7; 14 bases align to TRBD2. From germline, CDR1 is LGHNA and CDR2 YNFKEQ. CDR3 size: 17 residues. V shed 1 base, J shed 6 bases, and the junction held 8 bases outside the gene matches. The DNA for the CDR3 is TGTGCCAGCAGCCAAGGGCAGAGGACTAGCGGGAGGTTCGAGCAGTACTTC. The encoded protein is CASSQGQRTSGRFEQYF.

This CDR3 is CSASTGGNTEAFF. In DNA, the CDR3 is TGCAGCGCGAGTACAGGGGGTAACACTGAAGCTTTCTTT. V gene TRBV29-1 combines with J gene TRBJ1-1; 8 bases are shared with TRBD1. The CDR3 runs to 13 residues. The ends lost 7 bases at V and 2 bases at J; junction bases unmatched: 6. CDR1 and CDR2 (germline): SQVTM, ANQGSEA.

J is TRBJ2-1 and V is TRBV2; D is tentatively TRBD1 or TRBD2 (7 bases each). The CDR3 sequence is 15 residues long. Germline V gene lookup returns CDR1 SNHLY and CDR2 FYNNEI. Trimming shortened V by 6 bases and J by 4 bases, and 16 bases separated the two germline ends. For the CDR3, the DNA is TGTGCCAGCAGCCTCACCCAGGGGGGGTACAATGAGCAGTTCTTC. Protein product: CASSLTQGGYNEQFF.

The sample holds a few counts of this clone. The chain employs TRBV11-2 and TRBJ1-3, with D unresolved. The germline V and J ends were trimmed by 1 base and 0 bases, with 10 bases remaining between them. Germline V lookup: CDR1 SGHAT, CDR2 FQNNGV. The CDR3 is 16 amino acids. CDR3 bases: TGTGCCAGCAGCTTAGTAGTCACCTACTCTGGAAACACCATATATTTT. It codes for CASSLVVTYSGNTIYF.